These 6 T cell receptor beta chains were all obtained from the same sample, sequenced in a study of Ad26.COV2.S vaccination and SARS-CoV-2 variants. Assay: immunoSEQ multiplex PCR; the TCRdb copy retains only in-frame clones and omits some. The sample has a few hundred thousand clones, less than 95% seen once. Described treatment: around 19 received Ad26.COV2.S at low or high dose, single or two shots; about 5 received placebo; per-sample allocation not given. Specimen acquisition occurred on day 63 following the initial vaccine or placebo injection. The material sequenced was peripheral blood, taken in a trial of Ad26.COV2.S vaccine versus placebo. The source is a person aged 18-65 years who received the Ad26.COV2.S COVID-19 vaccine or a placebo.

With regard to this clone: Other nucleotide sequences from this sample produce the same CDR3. The DNA for the CDR3 is TGCGCCAGCAGCTTGGAGGGGGAGACCCAGTACTTC. Amino acid sequence: CASSLEGETQYF. This sequence joins TRBV5-1 and TRBJ2-5; D possibly corresponds to TRBD1 (5 bases). Germline CDR1 SGHRS, CDR2 YFSETQ. V was pared by 0 bases and J by 5 bases, with 5 bases between. The CDR3 totals 12 residues.

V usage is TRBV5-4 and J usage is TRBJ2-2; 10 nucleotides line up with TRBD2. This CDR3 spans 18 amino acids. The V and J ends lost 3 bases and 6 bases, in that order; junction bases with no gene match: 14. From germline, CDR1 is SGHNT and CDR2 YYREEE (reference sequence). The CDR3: CASSSPRSGRAGAGELFF. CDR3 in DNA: TGTGCCAGCAGCTCCCCTAGAAGCGGGAGGGCCGGCGCCGGGGAGCTGTTTTTT. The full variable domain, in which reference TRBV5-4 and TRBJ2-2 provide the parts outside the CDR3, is ETGVTQSPTHLIKTRGQQVTLRCSSQSGHNTVSWYQQALGQGPQFIFQYYREEENGRGNFPPRFSGLQFPNYSSELNVNALELDDSALYLCASSSPRSGRAGAGELFFGEGSRLTVL.

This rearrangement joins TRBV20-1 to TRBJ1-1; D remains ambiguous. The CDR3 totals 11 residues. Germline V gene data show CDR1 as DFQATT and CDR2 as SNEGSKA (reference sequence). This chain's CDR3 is CMGDLNTEAFF. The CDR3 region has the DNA TGCATGGGAGACCTGAACACTGAAGCTTTCTTT.

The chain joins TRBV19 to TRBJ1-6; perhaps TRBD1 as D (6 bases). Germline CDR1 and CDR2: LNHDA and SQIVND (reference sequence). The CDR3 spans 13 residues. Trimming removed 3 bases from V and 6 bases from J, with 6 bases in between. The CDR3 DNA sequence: TGTGCCAGTAGTATCAGGGGTAATTCACCCCTCCACTTT. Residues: CASSIRGNSPLHF.

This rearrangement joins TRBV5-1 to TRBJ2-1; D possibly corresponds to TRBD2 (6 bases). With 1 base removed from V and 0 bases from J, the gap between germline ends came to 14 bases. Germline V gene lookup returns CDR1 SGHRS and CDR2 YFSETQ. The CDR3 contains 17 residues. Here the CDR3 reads CASSLYSSASSYNEQFF. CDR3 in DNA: TGCGCCAGCAGCTTGTATTCTAGCGCTAGCTCCTACAATGAGCAGTTCTTC.

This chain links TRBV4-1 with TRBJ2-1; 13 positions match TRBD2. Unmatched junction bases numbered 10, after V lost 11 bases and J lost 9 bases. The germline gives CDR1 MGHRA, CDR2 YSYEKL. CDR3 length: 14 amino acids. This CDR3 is CACSGTSGIIEQFF. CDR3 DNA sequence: TGCGCCTGCTCGGGGACTAGCGGGATCATTGAGCAGTTCTTC.